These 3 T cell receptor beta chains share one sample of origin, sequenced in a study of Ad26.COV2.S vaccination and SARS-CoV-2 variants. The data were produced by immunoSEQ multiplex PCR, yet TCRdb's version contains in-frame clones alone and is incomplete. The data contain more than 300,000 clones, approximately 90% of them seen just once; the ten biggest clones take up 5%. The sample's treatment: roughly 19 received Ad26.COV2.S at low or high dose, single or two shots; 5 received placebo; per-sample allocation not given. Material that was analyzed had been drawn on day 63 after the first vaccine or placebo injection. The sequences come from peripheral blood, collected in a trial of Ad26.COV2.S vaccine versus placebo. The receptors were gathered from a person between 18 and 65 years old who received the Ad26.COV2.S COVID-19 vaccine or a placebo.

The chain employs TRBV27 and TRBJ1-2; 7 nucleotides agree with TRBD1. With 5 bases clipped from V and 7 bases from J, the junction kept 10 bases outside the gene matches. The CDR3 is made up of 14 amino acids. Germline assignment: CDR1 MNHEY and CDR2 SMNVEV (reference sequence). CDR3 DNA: TGTGCCAGCAGTCCCGTTGACAGGGCCCCTGGCTACACCTTC. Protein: CASSPVDRAPGYTF.

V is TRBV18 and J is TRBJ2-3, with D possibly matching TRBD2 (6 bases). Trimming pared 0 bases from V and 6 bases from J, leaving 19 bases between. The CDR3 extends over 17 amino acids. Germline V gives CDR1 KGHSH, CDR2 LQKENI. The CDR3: CASSPPWRVREDDTQYF. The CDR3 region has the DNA TGTGCCAGCTCACCACCGTGGAGGGTCAGGGAAGATGATACGCAGTATTTT.

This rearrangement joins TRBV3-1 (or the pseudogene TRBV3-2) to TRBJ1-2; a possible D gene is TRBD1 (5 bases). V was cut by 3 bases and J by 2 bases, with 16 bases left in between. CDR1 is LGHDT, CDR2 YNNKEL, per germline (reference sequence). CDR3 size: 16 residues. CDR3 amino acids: CASSQNAEGRNYGYTF. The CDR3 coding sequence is TGTGCCAGCAGCCAGAACGCCGAGGGGAGGAACTATGGCTACACCTTC.